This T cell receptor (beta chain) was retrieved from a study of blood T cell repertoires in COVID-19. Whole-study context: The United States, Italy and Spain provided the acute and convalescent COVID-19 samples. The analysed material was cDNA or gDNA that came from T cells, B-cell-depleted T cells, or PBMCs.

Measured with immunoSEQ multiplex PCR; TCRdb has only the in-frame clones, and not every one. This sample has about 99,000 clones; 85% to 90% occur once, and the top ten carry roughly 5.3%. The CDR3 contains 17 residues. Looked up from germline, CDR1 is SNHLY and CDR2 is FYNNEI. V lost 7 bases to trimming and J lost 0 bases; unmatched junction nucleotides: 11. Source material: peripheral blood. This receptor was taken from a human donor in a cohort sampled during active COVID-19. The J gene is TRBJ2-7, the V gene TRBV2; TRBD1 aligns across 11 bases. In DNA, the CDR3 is TGTGCCAGCATCGGTGGCTTGGGACAGGGGGACTCCTACGAGCAGTACTTC. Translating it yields CASIGGLGQGDSYEQYF.